The 31 T cell receptor beta chains below were found in one sample sequenced in a study of human T cells and chemical hapten exposure. A single record per CDR3 protein comes from TCRdb applying MiXCR to the RACE reads. The repertoire consists of about 120,000 distinct CDR3 sequences, with 13% occurring once and the leading ten covering around 3%. Described time point: pre-sensitization, week 0. Treatment reported: therapeutic diphenylcyclopropenone sensitization with weekly scalp DPC. Source: whole blood, taken in connection with sensitization to the hapten diphenylcyclopropenone (DPC). These TCRs come from a woman under 30 with alopecia areata. Some clones in this sample may be carry-over from other donors' samples.

This clonotype was counted many times. The chain carries TRBV29-1 and TRBJ1-2; 7 bases agree with TRBD1. The V segment lost 2 bases and the J segment 3 bases; nucleotides outside the gene matches: 3. The length of the CDR3 is 13 residues. The germline gives CDR1 SQVTM, CDR2 ANQGSEA. The DNA for the CDR3 is TGCAGCGTTGAACGGACAGGCTACTATGGCTACACCTTC. Translating it yields CSVERTGYYGYTF.

This clonotype has just a few counts. The chain joins TRBV12-3 or TRBV12-4 to TRBJ1-1; D not certain. The CDR3 is made up of 12 amino acids. V lost 3 bases and J 7 bases, leaving 9 bases between the germline ends. In DNA, the CDR3 is TGTGCCAGCAGTTTGTACTACAGTGAAGCTTTCTTT. This translates into CASSLYYSEAFF.

This clonotype has ten or more counts. The chain is built from TRBV7-9 and TRBJ2-3; weak D call: TRBD1 (5 bases). This CDR3 region has 15 residues. CDR1 is SEHNR and CDR2 is FQNEAQ in the germline V gene (reference sequence). V shed 2 bases and J shed 2 bases, with 11 bases lying between them. CDR3 sequence reads: CASSLIPDNTDTQYF. The CDR3 nucleotides are TGTGCCAGCAGCTTAATCCCGGACAACACAGATACGCAGTATTTT.

V usage is TRBV25-1 and J usage is TRBJ2-3, with 9 bases fitting TRBD1. The CDR3 length is 17 residues. Losses at the gene ends were 1 base for V and 6 bases for J; bases not matched to a gene: 11. Germline loops: CDR1 MGHDK, CDR2 SYGVNS. The CDR3, as DNA: TGTGCCAGCAGTGAATCCACAGGGGGCCCTCGAGGGGATACGCAGTATTTT. It encodes CASSESTGGPRGDTQYF.

This clonotype was observed a few times. The rearrangement uses TRBV5-1 and TRBJ2-7; 7 nucleotides match TRBD1. CDR3 size: 15 residues. CDR1 is SGHRS, CDR2 YFSETQ, per germline. V was clipped by 3 bases and J by 2 bases; unmatched bases: 8. The CDR3 region is CASSSGQPSTYEQYF. The CDR3 DNA follows: TGCGCCAGCAGCTCGGGACAGCCGTCGACCTACGAGCAGTACTTC.

The table lists this clonotype with many counts. This chain joins TRBV9 and TRBJ1-4; D uncertain. This CDR3 has 15 residues. The V gene's germline CDR1 is SGDLS and CDR2 YYNGEE. The V gene lost 0 bases and the J gene lost 4 bases, with 10 bases spanning the gap. The CDR3 protein is CASSVDIGSNEKLFF. The CDR3 bases are TGTGCCAGCAGCGTAGATATCGGCAGTAATGAAAAACTGTTTTTT.

This clonotype was detected ten times or more. The chain combines TRBV7-9 with TRBJ1-6; no firm D call. This CDR3 contains 12 residues. In germline, CDR1 is SEHNR, CDR2 FQNEAQ (reference sequence). With 11 bases removed from V and 5 bases from J, the gap between germline ends came to 10 bases. This chain's CDR3 is CAWARDNSPLHF. CDR3 DNA sequence: TGTGCCTGGGCGAGAGATAATTCACCCCTCCACTTT.

A few counts support this clonotype. The chain carries TRBV21-1 and TRBJ2-3; the table names TRBD1, a call not compared with the DNA. TRBV21-1 is recorded as a pseudogene. The CDR3 sequence is 14 residues long. CDR3 region: CASSKDQGADTQYF. The CDR3 nucleotides are TGTGCCAGCAGCAAAGATCAGGGGGCAGATACGCAGTATTTT.

This clonotype showed up just a few times. In nucleotides, the CDR3 is TGTGCCAGCATCAGGACGGGGCGGGATACGCAGTATTTT. This sequence encodes CASIRTGRDTQYF. This chain uses TRBV11-2 with TRBJ2-3, with D perhaps TRBD1 or TRBD2 (5 bases each). V dropped 7 bases and J dropped 6 bases, with 14 bases sitting between them. The length of the CDR3 is 13 residues. Germline assignment: CDR1 SGHAT and CDR2 FQNNGV.

This clonotype has just a few counts. The chain combines TRBV7-3 with TRBJ2-1; TRBD2 is a possible D gene (6 bases). Deletions cut 1 base from V and 5 bases from J, with 12 bases between. The CDR3 covers 15 residues. Germline lookup yields CDR1 SGHTA and CDR2 FQGTGA. The CDR3 here is CASSLRRGSDNEQFF. In DNA, the CDR3 is TGTGCCAGCAGCTTAAGACGGGGGAGCGACAATGAGCAGTTCTTC.

In its sample, this clonotype was seen a few times. The rearrangement joins TRBV18 to TRBJ2-7, with TRBD2 identical over 8 bases. The CDR3 spans 17 residues. V lost 0 bases to trimming and J lost 0 bases; unmatched junction nucleotides: 7. CDR1 and CDR2 from the germline V gene are KGHSH and LQKENI. The CDR3 reads CASSPPGRGRTSYEQYF. The CDR3 bases are TGTGCCAGCTCACCACCCGGGAGGGGACGGACCTCCTACGAGCAGTACTTC.

This chain links TRBV9 with TRBJ1-2; 11 bases line up with TRBD1. V lost 0 bases, J lost 2 bases, and 6 bases stayed unmatched. The CDR3 has 17 residues. Per the germline V gene, CDR1 is SGDLS and CDR2 is YYNGEE. CDR3: CASSVVPGQGANYGYTF. Here the CDR3 DNA reads TGTGCCAGCAGCGTAGTCCCCGGACAGGGGGCAAACTATGGCTACACCTTC.

This clonotype turned up a few times. V usage is TRBV6-2 or TRBV6-3 and J usage is TRBJ2-5; weak D call: TRBD2 (5 bases). This CDR3 region has 13 residues. The ends were cut back, 0 bases at V and 5 bases at J, with 7 bases in the middle. Germline lookup yields CDR1 MNHEY and CDR2 SVGEGT. This CDR3 reads CASSYSEVETQYF. The CDR3 region has the DNA TGTGCCAGCAGTTACTCGGAGGTGGAGACCCAGTACTTC.

V usage is TRBV3-1 and J usage is TRBJ2-5; 10 nucleotides line up with TRBD1. V trimming: 8 bases; J trimming: 5 bases; junction bases outside the gene matches: 11. Germline-derived CDR1 and CDR2 are LGHDT and YNNKEL (reference sequence). The CDR3 is 15 residues long. CDR3 DNA sequence: TGTGCCAGCGCCAAAAGGGGACAGGGGTCGGAGACCCAGTACTTC. Translation: CASAKRGQGSETQYF.

The sample holds many counts of this clonotype. The V and J genes are TRBV29-1 and TRBJ1-2; unclear D gene. The CDR3 is made up of 12 amino acids. Germline CDR1 is SQVTM and CDR2 is ANQGSEA. V lost 8 bases to trimming and J lost 2 bases, with 12 bases between them. This chain's CDR3 is CSSEGLNYGYTF. CDR3 DNA sequence: TGCAGCTCAGAAGGGTTGAACTATGGCTACACCTTC.

This clonotype was recorded many times. The gene calls are TRBV29-1 and TRBJ2-5, with 7 bases aligning to TRBD1. Germline assignment: CDR1 SQVTM and CDR2 ANQGSEA. The CDR3 is made up of 12 amino acids. V dropped 4 bases and J dropped 2; count of bases not matched to a gene: 1. This chain's CDR3 is CSVGTGQETQYF. In nucleotides, the CDR3 is TGCAGCGTTGGGACAGGACAAGAGACCCAGTACTTC.

This clonotype was observed many times. The V and J genes are TRBV7-9 and TRBJ1-1, with D tentatively TRBD1 (5 bases). Germline V gene sequence: CDR1 SEHNR, CDR2 FQNEAQ (reference sequence). This CDR3 region has 12 residues. The V and J ends lost 8 bases and 11 bases respectively, with 18 bases between them. CDR3 region: CASGPGRGRAFF. CDR3 DNA: TGTGCCAGCGGCCCCGGGAGGGGTCGGGCTTTCTTT.

This rearrangement joins TRBV18 to TRBJ2-3, with unresolved D. This CDR3 spans 13 amino acids. V lost 4 bases, J lost 5 bases, and 10 bases lay in between. Germline CDR1 and CDR2: KGHSH and LQKENI. The CDR3 here is CASSRTRGDTQYF. For the CDR3, the DNA is TGTGCCAGCTCACGCACGAGAGGAGATACGCAGTATTTT. The variable domain in full, with the rest retrieved from reference TRBV18 and TRBJ2-3, is NAGVMQNPRHLVRRRGQEARLRCSPMKGHSHVYWYRQLPEEGLKFMVYLQKENIIDESGMPKERFSAEFPKEGPSILRIQQVVRGDSAAYFCASSRTRGDTQYFGPGTRLTVL.

At least ten counts were recorded for this clonotype. The V and J genes are TRBV7-2 and TRBJ1-1, with a tentative D call TRBD1 (5 bases). Looked up from germline, CDR1 is SGHTA and CDR2 is FQGNSA. The CDR3 consists of 15 residues. V lost 4 bases and J 6 bases, leaving 18 bases between the germline ends. CDR3 bases: TGTGCCAGCAGCTCACGGGGGGGTCGTTTTTCTGAAGCTTTCTTT. Translation gives CASSSRGGRFSEAFF. The whole variable domain, filled in from reference TRBV7-2 and TRBJ1-1, reads GAGVSQSPSNKVTEKGKDVELRCDPISGHTALYWYRQSLGQGLEFLIYFQGNSAPDKSGLPSDRFSAERTGGSVSTLTIQRTQQEDSAVYLCASSSRGGRFSEAFFGQGTRLTVV.

This chain uses TRBV4-3 with TRBJ2-1; 9 bases fit TRBD1. Germline CDR1 LGHNA, CDR2 YSLEER. J lost 1 base, V lost 3 bases, and 1 base had no gene match. The CDR3 contains 15 residues. CDR3 sequence reads: CASSHGTGSYNEQFF. In nucleotides, the CDR3 is TGCGCCAGCAGCCACGGGACAGGGTCCTACAATGAGCAGTTCTTC.

Concerning this clonotype: The junction does not match germline at one end; this may be a read error. The chain is built from TRBV20-1 and TRBJ2-4; tentatively, D is TRBD1 (6 bases). This CDR3 region has 15 residues. Looked up from germline, CDR1 is DFQATT and CDR2 is SNEGSKA (reference sequence). The CDR3 protein is CNAREQGQAKNIQYF. CDR3 sequence (DNA): TGCAATGCTAGGGAGCAGGGGCAGGCCAAAAACATTCAGTACTTC.

This clonotype was counted only a few times. The gene calls are TRBV7-2 and TRBJ2-2, with D possibly matching TRBD2 (5 bases). Trimming left V 5 bases short and J 2 bases short, with 15 bases between. CDR1 and CDR2 from the germline V gene are SGHTA and FQGNSA. The CDR3 has 16 amino acids. The CDR3 sequence is CASSLMAGYNTGELFF. DNA for the CDR3: TGTGCCAGCAGCCTCATGGCGGGTTATAACACCGGGGAGCTGTTTTTT.

The V and J genes are TRBV30 and TRBJ1-5; no definite D call. The ends were cut back, 2 bases at V and 0 bases at J, with 20 bases in the middle. CDR1 and CDR2 from the germline V gene are GTSNPN and SVGIG (reference sequence). The CDR3 has 18 residues. CDR3 in amino acids: CAWSPQDPLRGSNQPQHF. CDR3 coding DNA: TGTGCCTGGAGTCCTCAGGACCCTTTACGGGGTAGCAATCAGCCCCAGCATTTT.

The chain carries TRBV7-9 and TRBJ2-2; the match to TRBD1 covers 10 bases. The CDR3 length is 15 residues. V lost 6 bases to trimming and J lost 3 bases; unmatched junction nucleotides: 4. Germline CDR1 SEHNR, CDR2 FQNEAQ (reference sequence). The chain's CDR3 is CASRGDRGHTGELFF. CDR3 coding DNA: TGTGCCAGCAGGGGCGACAGGGGGCACACCGGGGAGCTGTTTTTT.

The chain is built from TRBV29-1 and TRBJ1-5, with TRBD1 matching over 8 bases. CDR3 length equals 13 residues. Germline trimming cut 6 bases from V and 7 bases from J; bases unmatched to any gene: 8. The V gene's germline CDR1 is SQVTM and CDR2 ANQGSEA. CDR3 coding DNA: TGCAGCGTCCAACAGGGGGAGCGACAGCCCCAGCATTTT. Its translation is CSVQQGERQPQHF.

Note on this clonotype: Possible read error: a much larger clone is one base away. V and J are TRBV7-2 and TRBJ1-2; D might be TRBD1 (5 bases). Looked up from germline, CDR1 is SGHTA and CDR2 is FQGNSA. The CDR3 length is 15 residues. This CDR3 reads CARSLAGGGNYGYTF. The CDR3 bases are TGTGCCAGGAGCTTAGCGGGGGGAGGTAACTATGGCTACACCTTC.

This clonotype was seen more than once but under ten times. The chain is built from TRBV6-5 and TRBJ2-7; a weak D match, TRBD1 (6 bases). Trimming left V 0 bases short and J 3 bases short, with 12 bases between. CDR3 size: 15 residues. Germline lookup yields CDR1 MNHEY and CDR2 SVGAGI. CDR3 in amino acids: CASSYSRDTVYEQYF. The CDR3 coding sequence is TGTGCCAGCAGTTACTCCCGGGACACCGTCTACGAGCAGTACTTC.

The table lists this clonotype with a few counts. The V call is TRBV20-1, the J call TRBJ2-3, with 14 bases lining up with TRBD2. The trim removed 4 bases at V and 6 bases at J, leaving 9 bases unmatched. This CDR3 is 16 amino acids long. Germline lookup yields CDR1 DFQATT and CDR2 SNEGSKA (reference sequence). The CDR3 nucleotides read TGCAGTGCTATGAAGACTAGCGGGGGGGCCCCCGATACGCAGTATTTT. This sequence encodes CSAMKTSGGAPDTQYF.

There are a few counts of this clonotype. This chain joins TRBV29-1 and TRBJ2-3; D may be TRBD2 (6 bases). CDR1 and CDR2 (germline): SQVTM, ANQGSEA. The length of the CDR3 is 17 residues. V was shortened by 2 bases and J by 2 bases, with 20 bases between the two germline ends. CDR3 DNA: TGCAGCGTTGAACTAAATTTGGGGGGACCCACCACAGATACGCAGTATTTT. It translates to CSVELNLGGPTTDTQYF.

The chain couples TRBV25-1 to TRBJ2-3; possibly TRBD2 for D (6 bases). The germline CDR1 and CDR2 sequences are MGHDK and SYGVNS. The CDR3 runs 14 residues. The V and J ends lost 6 bases and 2 bases respectively, with 12 bases between them. Here the CDR3 reads CASSGGGFTDTQYF. The CDR3 nucleotides are TGTGCCAGCAGCGGGGGTGGCTTCACAGATACGCAGTATTTT.

This clonotype appeared many times. The V gene is TRBV30, the J gene TRBJ2-5; TRBD1 agrees at 8 bases. Germline V lookup: CDR1 GTSNPN, CDR2 SVGIG (reference sequence). With V trimmed by 5 bases and J by 5 bases, 7 bases remained unmatched. The CDR3 runs 13 residues. CDR3 loop: CAWGQGELETQYF. CDR3 bases: TGTGCCTGGGGACAGGGAGAGTTGGAGACCCAGTACTTC.